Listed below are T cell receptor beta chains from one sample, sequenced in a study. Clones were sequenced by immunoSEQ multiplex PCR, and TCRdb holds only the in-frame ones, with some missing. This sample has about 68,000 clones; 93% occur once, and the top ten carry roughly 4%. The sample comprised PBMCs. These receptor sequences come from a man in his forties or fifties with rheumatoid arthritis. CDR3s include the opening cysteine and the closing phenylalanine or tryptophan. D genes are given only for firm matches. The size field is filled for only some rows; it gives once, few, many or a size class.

CDR3nt: TGTGCCAGCAGTCTCCCGACAGGGAGGGCTTTCTTT
CDR3aa: CASSLPTGRAFF
abundance: -
v_gene: TRBV27
d_gene: TRBD1
len: 12
j_gene: TRBJ1-1

CDR3nt: TGTGCCAGCAGTTCCGGGACAGCCCATAGCAATCAGCCCCAGCATTTT
CDR3aa: CASSSGTAHSNQPQHF
abundance: -
v_gene: TRBV6-2/TRBV6-3
d_gene: TRBD1
len: 16
j_gene: TRBJ1-5

CDR3nt: TGTGCCTGGAGTGCGTGGACACCGAGCTATGGCTACACCTTC
CDR3aa: CAWSAWTPSYGYTF
abundance: -
v_gene: TRBV30
d_gene: -
len: 14
j_gene: TRBJ1-2

CDR3nt: TGTGCCAGCAGTTTTTCCGGGACACCTTACGAGCAGTACTTC
CDR3aa: CASSFSGTPYEQYF
abundance: -
v_gene: TRBV27
d_gene: -
len: 14
j_gene: TRBJ2-7

CDR3nt: TGTGCCAGCAGCTTTGATTACCAAGAGACCCAGTACTTC
CDR3aa: CASSFDYQETQYF
abundance: -
v_gene: TRBV7-8
d_gene: -
len: 13
j_gene: TRBJ2-5

CDR3nt: TGTGCCATCAGTGGGACAGGGGGAACCTACGAGCAGTACTTC
CDR3aa: CAISGTGGTYEQYF
abundance: -
v_gene: TRBV10-3
d_gene: TRBD1
len: 14
j_gene: TRBJ2-7

CDR3nt: TGTGCCAGCAGCTTGGCCGGACAGGGGGCTTCTGGAAACACCATATATTTT
CDR3aa: CASSLAGQGASGNTIYF
abundance: -
v_gene: TRBV5-4
d_gene: TRBD1
len: 17
j_gene: TRBJ1-3

CDR3nt: TGTGCCAGCAGCTTAGATGTAACGAGCTCCTACAATGAGCAGTTCTTC
CDR3aa: CASSLDVTSSYNEQFF
abundance: -
v_gene: TRBV11-2
d_gene: -
len: 16
j_gene: TRBJ2-1

CDR3nt: TGTGCCATCAGGGACTTCTCGACCGGAGGCACTGAAGCTTTCTTT
CDR3aa: CAIRDFSTGGTEAFF
abundance: -
v_gene: TRBV10-3
d_gene: -
len: 15
j_gene: TRBJ1-1

CDR3nt: TGTGCCACCCTTCCGGGAACCTTAGCCAAAAACATTCAGTACTTC
CDR3aa: CATLPGTLAKNIQYF
abundance: -
v_gene: TRBV28
d_gene: -
len: 15
j_gene: TRBJ2-4

CDR3nt: TGCAGCGTTGATGGGCTAGCGGGAGACAATGAGCAGTTCTTC
CDR3aa: CSVDGLAGDNEQFF
abundance: -
v_gene: TRBV29-1
d_gene: TRBD2
len: 14
j_gene: TRBJ2-1

CDR3nt: TGTGCCTGGAGTGGGCAGTTGGGAAACACCATATATTTT
CDR3aa: CAWSGQLGNTIYF
abundance: -
v_gene: TRBV30
d_gene: -
len: 13
j_gene: TRBJ1-3

CDR3nt: TGTGCCAGCGGACAGAACTACGAGCAGTACTTC
CDR3aa: CASGQNYEQYF
abundance: -
v_gene: TRBV12-3/TRBV12-4
d_gene: -
len: 11
j_gene: TRBJ2-7

CDR3nt: TGTGCCAGCACCGTCTTCGGGGCCTCCTACGAGCAGTACTTC
CDR3aa: CASTVFGASYEQYF
abundance: -
v_gene: TRBV6-5
d_gene: -
len: 14
j_gene: TRBJ2-7

CDR3nt: TGTGCCAGCAGTTACTCCTCGTACGAGAATCAGCCCCAGCATTTT
CDR3aa: CASSYSSYENQPQHF
abundance: few
v_gene: TRBV6-5
d_gene: -
len: 15
j_gene: TRBJ1-5

CDR3nt: TGTGCCAGCAGCGCCGGGGAGGGTGGCCTCTTCTTC
CDR3aa: CASSAGEGGLFF
abundance: -
v_gene: TRBV7-3
d_gene: -
len: 12
j_gene: TRBJ1-2

CDR3nt: TGTGCCAGCAGGATACGAGAATTGAACACCGGGGAGCTGTTTTTT
CDR3aa: CASRIRELNTGELFF
abundance: medium-sized
v_gene: TRBV28
d_gene: -
len: 15
j_gene: TRBJ2-2

CDR3nt: TGTGCCACCAGTGACGGGCCCACAGATACGCAGTATTTT
CDR3aa: CATSDGPTDTQYF
abundance: -
v_gene: TRBV24-1
d_gene: -
len: 13
j_gene: TRBJ2-3

CDR3nt: TGTGCCAGTAGACCCCGGACATGGGTCTCCTACAATGAGCAGTTCTTC
CDR3aa: CASRPRTWVSYNEQFF
abundance: once
v_gene: TRBV19
d_gene: -
len: 16
j_gene: TRBJ2-1

CDR3nt: TGTGCCAGCAGCCATGTCCAGGGGGCGAATGGCTACACCTTC
CDR3aa: CASSHVQGANGYTF
abundance: -
v_gene: TRBV3-1/TRBV3-2
d_gene: TRBD1
len: 14
j_gene: TRBJ1-2

CDR3nt: TGTGCCAGCAGTTACAGCCGCTATGGCTACACCTTC
CDR3aa: CASSYSRYGYTF
abundance: -
v_gene: TRBV6-5
d_gene: -
len: 12
j_gene: TRBJ1-2

CDR3nt: TGCGCCAGCAGCCAAGGGACTGGCAATGAGCAGTTCTTC
CDR3aa: CASSQGTGNEQFF
abundance: -
v_gene: TRBV4-1
d_gene: -
len: 13
j_gene: TRBJ2-1

CDR3nt: TGTGCCAGCAGCCGTCGACTAGCGGGTGTGGAGACCCAGTACTTC
CDR3aa: CASSRRLAGVETQYF
abundance: -
v_gene: TRBV3-1/TRBV3-2
d_gene: TRBD2
len: 15
j_gene: TRBJ2-5

CDR3nt: TGTGCCAGCAGCCCCGGGGGCATGAACACTGAAGCTTTCTTT
CDR3aa: CASSPGGMNTEAFF
abundance: few
v_gene: TRBV27
d_gene: -
len: 14
j_gene: TRBJ1-1

CDR3nt: TGTGCCAGCAGTGAAGGCCCAGGATTCTCCTACGAGCAGTACTTC
CDR3aa: CASSEGPGFSYEQYF
abundance: -
v_gene: TRBV6-1
d_gene: -
len: 15
j_gene: TRBJ2-7

CDR3nt: TGCAGTGCTAGAGATACTTACGAGCAGTACTTC
CDR3aa: CSARDTYEQYF
abundance: -
v_gene: TRBV20-1
d_gene: -
len: 11
j_gene: TRBJ2-7

CDR3nt: TGTGCCAGCCTCCCAGGACTAGCGGGAGGGAGCTCCTACAATGAGCAGTTCTTC
CDR3aa: CASLPGLAGGSSYNEQFF
abundance: -
v_gene: TRBV19
d_gene: TRBD2
len: 18
j_gene: TRBJ2-1

CDR3nt: TGCGCCAGCAGCCAAGAGATGGGCCTGCCACGTTACACCTTC
CDR3aa: CASSQEMGLPRYTF
abundance: -
v_gene: TRBV4-3
d_gene: -
len: 14
j_gene: TRBJ1-2

CDR3nt: TGTGCCAGCAGCCCCTACCCCGGCTCGAACACTGAAGCTTTCTTT
CDR3aa: CASSPYPGSNTEAFF
abundance: -
v_gene: TRBV11-2
d_gene: -
len: 15
j_gene: TRBJ1-1

CDR3nt: TGCGCCAGCAGCCAAGATTTCCAGACAACTAATGAAAAACTGTTTTTT
CDR3aa: CASSQDFQTTNEKLFF
abundance: once
v_gene: TRBV4-3
d_gene: -
len: 16
j_gene: TRBJ1-4